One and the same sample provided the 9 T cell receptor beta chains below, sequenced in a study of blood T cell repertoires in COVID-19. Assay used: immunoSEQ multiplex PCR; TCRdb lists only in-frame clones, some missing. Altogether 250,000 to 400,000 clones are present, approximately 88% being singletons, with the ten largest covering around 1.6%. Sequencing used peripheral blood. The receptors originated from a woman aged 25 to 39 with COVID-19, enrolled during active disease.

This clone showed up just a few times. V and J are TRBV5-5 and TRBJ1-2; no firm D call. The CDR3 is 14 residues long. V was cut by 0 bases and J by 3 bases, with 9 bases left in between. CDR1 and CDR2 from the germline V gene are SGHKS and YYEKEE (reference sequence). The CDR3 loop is CASSLAGGDYGYTF. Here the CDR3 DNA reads TGTGCCAGCAGCTTGGCGGGAGGAGACTATGGCTACACCTTC.

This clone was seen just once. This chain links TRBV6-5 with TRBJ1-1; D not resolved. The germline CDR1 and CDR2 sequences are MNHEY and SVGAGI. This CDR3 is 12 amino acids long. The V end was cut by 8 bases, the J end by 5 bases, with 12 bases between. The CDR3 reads CASSTRVTEAFF. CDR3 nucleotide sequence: TGTGCCAGCTCGACGAGGGTAACTGAAGCTTTCTTT.

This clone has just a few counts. CDR3 sequence: CASSPPEGAGTEAFF. The CDR3 region has the DNA TGTGCCAGCTCACCACCGGAAGGGGCTGGCACTGAAGCTTTCTTT. The rearrangement uses TRBV18 and TRBJ1-1, with TRBD1 as a possible D gene (5 bases). Trimming removed 0 bases at V and 4 bases at J, with 12 bases between. The germline V gene has CDR1 KGHSH and CDR2 LQKENI. The length of the CDR3 is 15 residues.

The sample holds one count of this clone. CDR3 loop: CASSFDRGRNTEAFF. CDR3 DNA sequence: TGTGCCAGCAGCTTTGACAGGGGGCGCAATACTGAAGCTTTCTTT. The rearrangement uses TRBV7-2 and TRBJ1-1; 10 nucleotides agree with TRBD1. Trimming took 3 bases from V and 5 from J; bases not matched to a gene: 6. From germline, CDR1 is SGHTA and CDR2 FQGNSA. CDR3 size: 15 residues.

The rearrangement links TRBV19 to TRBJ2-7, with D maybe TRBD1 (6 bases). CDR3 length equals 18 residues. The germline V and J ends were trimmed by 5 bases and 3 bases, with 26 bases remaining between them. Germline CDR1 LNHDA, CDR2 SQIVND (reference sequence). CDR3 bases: TGTGCCAGTAGTCCCAAGGGACACCTAAATCTAAACTTCTACGAGCAGTACTTC. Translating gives CASSPKGHLNLNFYEQYF.

DNA for the CDR3: TGTGCCTGGCAGGGACAGGTTAATTCACCCCTCCACTTT. Protein product: CAWQGQVNSPLHF. This chain joins TRBV30 and TRBJ1-6; 8 positions agree with TRBD1. The CDR3 length is 13 residues. V was clipped by 5 bases and J by 6 bases; unmatched bases: 3. Germline CDR1 is GTSNPN and CDR2 is SVGIG (reference sequence). Full variable domain (rest looked up from reference TRBV30 and TRBJ1-6): SQTIHQWPATLVQPVGSPLSLECTVEGTSNPNLYWYRQAAGRGLQLLFYSVGIGQISSEVPQNLSASRPQDRQFILSSKKLLLSDSGFYLCAWQGQVNSPLHFGNGTRLTVT.

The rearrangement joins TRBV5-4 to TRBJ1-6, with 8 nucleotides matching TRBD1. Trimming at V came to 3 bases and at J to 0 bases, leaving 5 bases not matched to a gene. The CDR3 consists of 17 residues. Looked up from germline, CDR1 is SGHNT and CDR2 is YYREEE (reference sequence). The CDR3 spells CASSWTGRGSYNSPLHF. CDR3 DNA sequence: TGTGCCAGCAGCTGGACAGGGCGAGGCTCCTATAATTCACCCCTCCACTTT.

Here the CDR3 DNA reads TGCGCCAGCAGCTTCTGGGATAGCGGGACAGCAGATACGCAGTATTTT. It specifies CASSFWDSGTADTQYF. The gene calls are TRBV5-1 and TRBJ2-3, with a tentative D call TRBD2 (8 bases). The CDR3 totals 16 residues. Germline CDR1 SGHRS, CDR2 YFSETQ. V lost 2 bases to trimming and J lost 4 bases, with 17 bases between them.

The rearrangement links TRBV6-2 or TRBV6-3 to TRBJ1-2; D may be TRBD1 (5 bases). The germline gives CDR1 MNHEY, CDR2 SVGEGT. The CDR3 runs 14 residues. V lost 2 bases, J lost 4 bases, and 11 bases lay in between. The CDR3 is CASSYATVRYGYTF. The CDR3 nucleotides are TGTGCCAGCAGTTACGCGACAGTCCGCTATGGCTACACCTTC.